The 5 T cell receptor beta chains below all came from one sample that was sequenced in a study of blood T cell repertoires in COVID-19. Sequenced by immunoSEQ multiplex PCR; TCRdb stores in-frame clones only, minus some. Of roughly 67,000 clones in the sample, 86% were seen once. Source material: peripheral blood. These receptors were collected from a man between 45 and 60 years old with active COVID-19.

This chain links TRBV6-2 or TRBV6-3 with TRBJ1-1, with D possibly matching TRBD1 (6 bases). CDR3 length: 16 residues. Per germline, CDR1 MNHEY and CDR2 SVGEGT. The V end lost 2 bases, the J end lost 0 bases, and 13 bases lay between the germline ends. CDR3 loop: CASSYLTGIMNTEAFF. The CDR3 coding sequence is TGTGCCAGCAGTTACCTTACAGGGATCATGAACACTGAAGCTTTCTTT.

V usage is TRBV24-1 and J usage is TRBJ1-2; TRBD1 matches at 7 bases. V dropped 5 bases and J dropped 4; count of bases not matched to a gene: 6. CDR1 and CDR2 (germline): KGHDR, SFDVKD. CDR3 length: 14 residues. The CDR3 region is CATSAGTEFYGYTF. The DNA for the CDR3 is TGTGCCACCAGTGCTGGGACAGAGTTCTATGGCTACACCTTC.

The chain links TRBV5-1 to TRBJ2-1, with TRBD2 identical over 11 bases. CDR1 and CDR2 from the germline V gene are SGHRS and YFSETQ. This CDR3 region has 15 residues. With V trimmed by 4 bases and J by 4 bases, 4 bases remained unmatched. CDR3 region: CASSVSGGAYNEQFF. The CDR3 coding sequence is TGCGCCAGCAGCGTTAGCGGGGGGGCGTACAATGAGCAGTTCTTC.

The gene calls are TRBV7-9 and TRBJ1-5, with TRBD1 as a possible D gene (5 bases). The germline gives CDR1 SEHNR, CDR2 FQNEAQ (reference sequence). V lost 1 base and J lost 5, with 12 bases in between. This CDR3 comprises 15 residues. The CDR3 DNA is TGTGCCAGCAGCTTAGGAAAGGACAACTATCAGCCCCAGCATTTT. The encoded protein is CASSLGKDNYQPQHF.

The gene calls are TRBV4-1 and TRBJ2-7; the match to TRBD2 covers 7 bases. Germline trimming cut 0 bases from V and 3 bases from J; bases unmatched to any gene: 17. Germline V CDR1 and CDR2: MGHRA, YSYEKL. This CDR3 spans 19 amino acids. The CDR3 sequence: CASSQEPPPVRGSGYEQYF. Written as DNA, the CDR3 is TGCGCCAGCAGCCAAGAACCCCCTCCCGTGCGCGGGAGTGGCTACGAGCAGTACTTC.